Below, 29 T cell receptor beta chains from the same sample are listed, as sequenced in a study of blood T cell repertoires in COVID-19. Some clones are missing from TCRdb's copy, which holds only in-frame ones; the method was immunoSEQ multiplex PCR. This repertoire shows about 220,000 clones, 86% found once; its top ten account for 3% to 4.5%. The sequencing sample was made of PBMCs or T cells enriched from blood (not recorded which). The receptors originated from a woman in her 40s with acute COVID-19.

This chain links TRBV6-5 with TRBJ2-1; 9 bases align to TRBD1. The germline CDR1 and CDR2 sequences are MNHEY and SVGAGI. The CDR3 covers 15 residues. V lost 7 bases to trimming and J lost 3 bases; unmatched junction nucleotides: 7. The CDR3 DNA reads TGTGCCAGCAATAAACAGGGGGCAGTCTACAATGAGCAGTTCTTC. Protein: CASNKQGAVYNEQFF.

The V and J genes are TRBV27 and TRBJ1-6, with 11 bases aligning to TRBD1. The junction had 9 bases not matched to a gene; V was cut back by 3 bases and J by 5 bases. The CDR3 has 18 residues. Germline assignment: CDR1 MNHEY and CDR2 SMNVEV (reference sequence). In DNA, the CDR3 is TGTGCCAGCAGTTTGGTGGGACAGGGGGGTATCAATAATTCACCCCTCCACTTT. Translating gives CASSLVGQGGINNSPLHF.

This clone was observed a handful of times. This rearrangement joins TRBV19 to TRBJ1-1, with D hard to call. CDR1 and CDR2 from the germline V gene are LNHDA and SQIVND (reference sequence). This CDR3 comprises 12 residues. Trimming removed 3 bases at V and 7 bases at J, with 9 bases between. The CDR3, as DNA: TGTGCCAGTAGTATGAGAGGAGGTGAAGCTTTCTTT. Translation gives CASSMRGGEAFF. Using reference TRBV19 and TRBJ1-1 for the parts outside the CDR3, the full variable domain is DGGITQSPKYLFRKEGQNVTLSCEQNLNHDAMYWYRQDPGQGLRLIYYSQIVNDFQKGDIAEGYSVSREKKESFPLTVTSAQKNPTAFYLCASSMRGGEAFFGQGTRLTVV.

Here the CDR3 reads CASSQPRTGPGSPLHF. Written as DNA, the CDR3 is TGTGCCAGCAGTCAGCCCCGGACAGGGCCGGGATCACCCCTCCACTTT. V usage is TRBV6-2 or TRBV6-3 and J usage is TRBJ1-6; TRBD1 agrees at 8 bases. The CDR3 loop spans 16 amino acids. The V gene's germline CDR1 is MNHEY and CDR2 SVGEGT. V was clipped by 5 bases and J by 10 bases; unmatched bases: 13.

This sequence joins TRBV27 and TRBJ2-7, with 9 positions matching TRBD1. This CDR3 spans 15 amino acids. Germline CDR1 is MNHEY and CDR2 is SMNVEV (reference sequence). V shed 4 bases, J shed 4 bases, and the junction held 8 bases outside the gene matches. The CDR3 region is CASSSIRQGGYEQYF. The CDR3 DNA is TGTGCCAGCAGTTCTATCAGACAGGGGGGTTACGAGCAGTACTTC.

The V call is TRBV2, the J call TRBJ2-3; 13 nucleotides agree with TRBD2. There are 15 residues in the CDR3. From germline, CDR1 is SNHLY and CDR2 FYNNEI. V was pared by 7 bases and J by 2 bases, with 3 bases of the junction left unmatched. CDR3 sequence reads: CASTGLAGDTDTQYF. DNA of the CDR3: TGTGCCAGCACCGGACTAGCGGGGGACACAGATACGCAGTATTTT.

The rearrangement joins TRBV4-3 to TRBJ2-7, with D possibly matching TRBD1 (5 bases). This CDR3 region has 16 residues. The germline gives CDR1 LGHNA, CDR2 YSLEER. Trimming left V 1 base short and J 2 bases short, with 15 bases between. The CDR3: CASSQGPPPGTYEQYF. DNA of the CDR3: TGCGCCAGCAGCCAAGGGCCGCCGCCAGGGACCTACGAGCAGTACTTC.

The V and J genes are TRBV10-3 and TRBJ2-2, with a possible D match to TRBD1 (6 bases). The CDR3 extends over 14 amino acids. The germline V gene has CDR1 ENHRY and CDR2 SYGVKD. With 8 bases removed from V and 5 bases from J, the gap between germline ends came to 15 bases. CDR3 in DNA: TGTGCCATCCGAGGGGGACAAGAAACCGGGGAGCTGTTTTTT. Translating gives CAIRGGQETGELFF.

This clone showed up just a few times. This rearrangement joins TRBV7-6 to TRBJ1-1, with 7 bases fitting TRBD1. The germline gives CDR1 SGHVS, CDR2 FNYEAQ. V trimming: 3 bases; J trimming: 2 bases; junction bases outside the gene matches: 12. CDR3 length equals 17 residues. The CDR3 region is CASSLDILGTANTEAFF. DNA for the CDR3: TGTGCCAGCAGCTTGGACATACTCGGGACAGCCAACACTGAAGCTTTCTTT.

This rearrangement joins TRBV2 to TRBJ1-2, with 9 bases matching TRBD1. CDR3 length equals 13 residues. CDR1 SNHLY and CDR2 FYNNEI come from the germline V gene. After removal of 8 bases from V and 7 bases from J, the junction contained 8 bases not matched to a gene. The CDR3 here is CASLRDRVSGYTF. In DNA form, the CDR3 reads TGTGCCAGCCTCCGGGACAGGGTTTCTGGCTACACCTTC. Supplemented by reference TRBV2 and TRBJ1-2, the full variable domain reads EPEVTQTPSHQVTQMGQEVILRCVPISNHLYFYWYRQILGQKVEFLVSFYNNEISEKSEIFDDQFSVERPDGSNFTLKIRSTKLEDSAMYFCASLRDRVSGYTFGSGTRLTVV.

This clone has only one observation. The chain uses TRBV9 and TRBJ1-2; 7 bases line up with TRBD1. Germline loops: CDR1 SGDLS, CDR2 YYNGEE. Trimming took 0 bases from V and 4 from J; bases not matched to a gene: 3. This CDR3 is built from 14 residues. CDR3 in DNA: TGTGCCAGCAGCGTAGGAACAGGGGCCTATGGCTACACCTTC. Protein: CASSVGTGAYGYTF.

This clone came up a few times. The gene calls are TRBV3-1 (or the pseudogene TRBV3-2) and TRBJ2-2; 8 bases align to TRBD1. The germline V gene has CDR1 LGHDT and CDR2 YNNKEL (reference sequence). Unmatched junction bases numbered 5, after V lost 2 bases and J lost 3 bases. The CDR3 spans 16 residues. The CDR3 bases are TGTGCCAGCAGCCAACGGACAGGGTTCGACACCGGGGAGCTGTTTTTT. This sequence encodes CASSQRTGFDTGELFF.

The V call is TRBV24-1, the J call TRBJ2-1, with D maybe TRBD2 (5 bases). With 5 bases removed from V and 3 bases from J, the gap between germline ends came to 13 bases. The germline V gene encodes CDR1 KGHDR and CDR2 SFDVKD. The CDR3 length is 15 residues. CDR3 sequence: CATSARQEVYNEQFF. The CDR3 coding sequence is TGTGCCACCAGTGCTCGTCAGGAGGTCTACAATGAGCAGTTCTTC.

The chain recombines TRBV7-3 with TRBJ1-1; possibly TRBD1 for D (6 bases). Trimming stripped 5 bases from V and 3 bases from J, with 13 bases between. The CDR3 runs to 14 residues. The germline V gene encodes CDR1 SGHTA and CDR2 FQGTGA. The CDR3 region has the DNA TGTGCCAGCAGCCCTGGGGGGGGCCACACTGAAGCTTTCTTT. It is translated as CASSPGGGHTEAFF.

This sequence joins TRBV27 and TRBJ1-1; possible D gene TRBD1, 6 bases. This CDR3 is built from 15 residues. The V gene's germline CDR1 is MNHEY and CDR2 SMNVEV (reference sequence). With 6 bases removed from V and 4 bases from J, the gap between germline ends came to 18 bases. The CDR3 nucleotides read TGTGCCAGCAGCCACCTTCCAGGGGTGGGCACTGAAGCTTTCTTT. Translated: CASSHLPGVGTEAFF.

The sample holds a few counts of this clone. The CDR3 DNA sequence: TGTGCCAGCTCACCCGGACAGGCGGCTTCCACTGAAGCTTTCTTT. Translating it yields CASSPGQAASTEAFF. The chain links TRBV18 to TRBJ1-1, with 7 bases identical to TRBD1. The CDR3 runs 15 residues. V lost 3 bases to trimming and J lost 4 bases; unmatched junction nucleotides: 8. Germline lookup yields CDR1 KGHSH and CDR2 LQKENI.

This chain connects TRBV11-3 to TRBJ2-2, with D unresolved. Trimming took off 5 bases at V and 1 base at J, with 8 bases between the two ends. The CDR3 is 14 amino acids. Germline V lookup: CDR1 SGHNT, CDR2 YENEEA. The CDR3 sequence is CASSPAGNTGELFF. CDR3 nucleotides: TGTGCCAGCAGCCCAGCAGGGAACACCGGGGAGCTGTTTTTT.

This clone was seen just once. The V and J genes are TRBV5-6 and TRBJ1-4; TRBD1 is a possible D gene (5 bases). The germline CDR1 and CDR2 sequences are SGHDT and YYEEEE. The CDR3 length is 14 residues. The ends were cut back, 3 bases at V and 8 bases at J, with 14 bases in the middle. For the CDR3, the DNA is TGTGCCAGCAGCTACGGGACTCTGGGAGAAAAACTGTTTTTT. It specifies CASSYGTLGEKLFF.

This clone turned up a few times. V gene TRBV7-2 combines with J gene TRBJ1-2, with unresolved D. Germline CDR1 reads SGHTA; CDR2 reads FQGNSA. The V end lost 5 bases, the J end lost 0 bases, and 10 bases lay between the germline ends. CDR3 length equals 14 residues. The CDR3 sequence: CASSGQAANYGYTF. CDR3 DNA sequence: TGTGCCAGCAGCGGGCAGGCAGCTAACTATGGCTACACCTTC.

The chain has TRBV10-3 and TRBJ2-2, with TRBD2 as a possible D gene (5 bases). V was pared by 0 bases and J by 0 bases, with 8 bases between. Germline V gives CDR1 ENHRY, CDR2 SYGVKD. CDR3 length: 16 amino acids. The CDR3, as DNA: TGTGCCATCAGTGAGTCTGGGCGGGCGAACACCGGGGAGCTGTTTTTT. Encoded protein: CAISESGRANTGELFF.

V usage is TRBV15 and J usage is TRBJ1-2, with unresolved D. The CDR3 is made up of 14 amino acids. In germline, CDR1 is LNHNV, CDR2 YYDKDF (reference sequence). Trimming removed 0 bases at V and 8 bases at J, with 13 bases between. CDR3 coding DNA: TGTGCCACCAGCAGAGATTACAGCCCTAAAGGCTACACCTTC. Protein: CATSRDYSPKGYTF.

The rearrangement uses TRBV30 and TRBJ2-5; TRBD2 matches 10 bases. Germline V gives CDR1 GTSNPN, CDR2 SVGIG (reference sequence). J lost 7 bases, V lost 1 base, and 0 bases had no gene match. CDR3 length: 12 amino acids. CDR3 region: CAWSASGGTQYF. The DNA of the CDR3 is TGTGCCTGGAGTGCTAGCGGGGGGACCCAGTACTTC. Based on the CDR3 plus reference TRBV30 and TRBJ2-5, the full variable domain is SQTIHQWPATLVQPVGSPLSLECTVEGTSNPNLYWYRQAAGRGLQLLFYSVGIGQISSEVPQNLSASRPQDRQFILSSKKLLLSDSGFYLCAWSASGGTQYFGPGTRLLVL.

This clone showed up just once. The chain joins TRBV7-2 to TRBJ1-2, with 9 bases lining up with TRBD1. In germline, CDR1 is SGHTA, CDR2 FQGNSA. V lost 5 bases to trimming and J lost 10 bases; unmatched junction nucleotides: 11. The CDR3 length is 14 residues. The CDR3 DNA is TGTGCCAGCAGCCCTTACACAGGGGGCTTACCCTACACCTTC. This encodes CASSPYTGGLPYTF.

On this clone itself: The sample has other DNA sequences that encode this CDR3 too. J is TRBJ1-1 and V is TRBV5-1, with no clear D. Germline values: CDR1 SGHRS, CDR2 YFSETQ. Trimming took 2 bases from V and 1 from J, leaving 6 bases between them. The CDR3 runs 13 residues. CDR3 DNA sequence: TGCGCCAGCAGCTTAACGGGGAACACTGAAGCTTTCTTT. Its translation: CASSLTGNTEAFF.

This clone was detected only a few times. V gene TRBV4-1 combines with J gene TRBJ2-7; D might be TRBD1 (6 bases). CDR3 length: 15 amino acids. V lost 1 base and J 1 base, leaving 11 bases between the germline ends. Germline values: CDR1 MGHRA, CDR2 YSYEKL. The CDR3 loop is CASSQAAGVSYEQYF. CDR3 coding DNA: TGCGCCAGCAGCCAAGCGGCAGGGGTGTCCTACGAGCAGTACTTC.

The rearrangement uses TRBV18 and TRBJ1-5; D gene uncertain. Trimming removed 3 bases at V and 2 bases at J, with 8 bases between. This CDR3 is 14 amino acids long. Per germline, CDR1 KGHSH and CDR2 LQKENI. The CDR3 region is CASSPDQGNQPQHF. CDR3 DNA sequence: TGTGCCAGCTCACCGGATCAGGGCAATCAGCCCCAGCATTTT.

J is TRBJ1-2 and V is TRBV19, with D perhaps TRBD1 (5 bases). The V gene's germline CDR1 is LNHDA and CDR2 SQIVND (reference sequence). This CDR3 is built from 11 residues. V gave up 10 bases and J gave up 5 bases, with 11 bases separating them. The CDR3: CATDSWYGYTF. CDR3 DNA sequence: TGTGCCACAGACAGTTGGTATGGCTACACCTTC. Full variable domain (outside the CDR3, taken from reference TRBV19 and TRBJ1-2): DGGITQSPKYLFRKEGQNVTLSCEQNLNHDAMYWYRQDPGQGLRLIYYSQIVNDFQKGDIAEGYSVSREKKESFPLTVTSAQKNPTAFYLCATDSWYGYTFGSGTRLTVV.

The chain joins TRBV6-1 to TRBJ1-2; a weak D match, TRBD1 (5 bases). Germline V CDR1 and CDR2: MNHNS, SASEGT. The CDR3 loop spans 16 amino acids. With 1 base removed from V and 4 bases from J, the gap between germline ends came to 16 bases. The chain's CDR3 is CASSEVVGAGGYGYTF. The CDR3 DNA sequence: TGTGCCAGCAGTGAAGTAGTAGGAGCGGGGGGCTATGGCTACACCTTC.

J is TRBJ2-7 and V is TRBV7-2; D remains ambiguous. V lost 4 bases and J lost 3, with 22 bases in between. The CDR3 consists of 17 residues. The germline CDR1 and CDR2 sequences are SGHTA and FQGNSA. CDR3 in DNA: TGTGCCAGCAGCTCCCCCCCGGGTAGTTCAGTACTCTACGAGCAGTACTTC. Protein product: CASSSPPGSSVLYEQYF. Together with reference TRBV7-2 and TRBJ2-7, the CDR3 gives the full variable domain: GAGVSQSPSNKVTEKGKDVELRCDPISGHTALYWYRQSLGQGLEFLIYFQGNSAPDKSGLPSDRFSAERTGGSVSTLTIQRTQQEDSAVYLCASSSPPGSSVLYEQYFGPGTRLTVT.